One and the same sample provided the 25 T cell receptor beta chains below, sequenced in a study of blood T cell repertoires in COVID-19. Some clones are missing from TCRdb's copy, which holds only in-frame ones; the method was immunoSEQ multiplex PCR. The sample has 300,000 to 350,000 clones, 70% to 90% seen once; the top ten hold around 2.2%. Sample: PBMCs or T cells enriched from blood (not recorded which). The receptors were gathered from a man younger than 40 who had recovered from COVID-19.

V is TRBV27 and J is TRBJ1-5; possibly TRBD1 for D (6 bases). In germline, CDR1 is MNHEY, CDR2 SMNVEV (reference sequence). The CDR3 runs to 18 residues. V was clipped by 2 bases and J by 4 bases, with 21 bases between them. CDR3 in amino acids: CASSLKGRRMQGNQPQHF. CDR3 bases: TGTGCCAGCAGTTTAAAAGGTCGTAGGATGCAGGGGAATCAGCCCCAGCATTTT.

The rearrangement joins TRBV29-1 to TRBJ2-1; TRBD2 agrees at 9 bases. Trimming at V came to 6 bases and at J to 4 bases, leaving 7 bases not matched to a gene. The CDR3 is 14 residues long. Germline lookup yields CDR1 SQVTM and CDR2 ANQGSEA. The CDR3 coding sequence is TGCAGCGTAGACTTGACTAGCGGATACAATGAGCAGTTCTTC. It yields the protein CSVDLTSGYNEQFF.

This chain uses TRBV5-6 with TRBJ2-3, with a possible D match to TRBD2 (5 bases). Trimming stripped 3 bases from V and 4 bases from J, with 18 bases between. Germline values: CDR1 SGHDT, CDR2 YYEEEE. This CDR3 is 16 amino acids long. DNA for the CDR3: TGTGCCAGCAGCTCGGGTATGGCTCTAGCTCCAGATACGCAGTATTTT. As protein: CASSSGMALAPDTQYF.

The table lists this clone with a count of one. The CDR3 sequence: CASSLIGDGTDTQYF. As DNA, the CDR3 is TGTGCCAGCAGCTTAATCGGGGATGGGACAGATACGCAGTATTTT. V usage is TRBV7-2 and J usage is TRBJ2-3, with D maybe TRBD2 (5 bases). Germline V gene sequence: CDR1 SGHTA, CDR2 FQGNSA. Trimming pared 2 bases from V and 3 bases from J, leaving 12 bases between. This CDR3 region has 15 residues.

The rearrangement joins TRBV5-1 to TRBJ1-2; D perhaps matches TRBD1 (6 bases). V gave up 3 bases and J gave up 6 bases, with 15 bases separating them. Germline V CDR1 and CDR2: SGHRS, YFSETQ. This CDR3 contains 14 residues. Here the CDR3 reads CASSSNREYDGYTF. CDR3 bases: TGCGCCAGCAGCTCAAACAGGGAATATGATGGCTACACCTTC. The full variable domain, completed using reference TRBV5-1 and TRBJ1-2, is KAGVTQTPRYLIKTRGQQVTLSCSPISGHRSVSWYQQTPGQGLQFLFEYFSETQRNKGNFPGRFSGRQFSNSRSEMNVSTLELGDSALYLCASSSNREYDGYTFGSGTRLTVV.

This chain links TRBV3-1 (or the pseudogene TRBV3-2) with TRBJ1-1; no clear D gene. Germline V lookup: CDR1 LGHDT, CDR2 YNNKEL (reference sequence). The CDR3 is 13 residues long. Trimming shortened V by 9 bases and J by 4 bases, and 15 bases separated the two germline ends. Written as DNA, the CDR3 is TGTGCCAGTAGACCTATCGCTAGCACTGAAGCTTTCTTT. Translated: CASRPIASTEAFF.

This chain connects TRBV7-9 to TRBJ2-2, with TRBD2 as a possible D gene (6 bases). Trimming shortened V by 2 bases and J by 5 bases, and 6 bases separated the two germline ends. The germline V gene encodes CDR1 SEHNR and CDR2 FQNEAQ (reference sequence). The CDR3 runs 13 residues. The CDR3 loop is CASSLSGTGELFF. CDR3 DNA sequence: TGTGCCAGCAGCTTAAGCGGGACCGGGGAGCTGTTTTTT.

The chain employs TRBV18 and TRBJ1-2; D is uncertain. Trimming removed 4 bases at V and 7 bases at J, with 16 bases between. From germline, CDR1 is KGHSH and CDR2 LQKENI. The CDR3 extends over 14 amino acids. The CDR3 region is CASSLSEGSAGYTF. The CDR3 DNA reads as TGTGCCAGCTCACTCAGTGAGGGTTCGGCTGGCTACACCTTC.

This clone was seen a few times. The chain employs TRBV5-1 and TRBJ2-1, with 9 nucleotides matching TRBD1. Germline lookup yields CDR1 SGHRS and CDR2 YFSETQ. This CDR3 comprises 14 residues. Trimming took 9 bases from V and 9 from J; bases not matched to a gene: 13. The CDR3 bases are TGCGCCACCAAATCGACGACAGGGGGTAGTGAGCAGTTCTTC. Its protein is CATKSTTGGSEQFF.

The chain links TRBV19 to TRBJ2-1; weak D call: TRBD1 (6 bases). V was pared by 9 bases and J by 0 bases, with 15 bases between. This CDR3 has 15 residues. The germline gives CDR1 LNHDA, CDR2 SQIVND (reference sequence). As DNA, the CDR3 is TGTGCCAGCCGGACAGATGTTAGCTCCTACAATGAGCAGTTCTTC. The encoded protein is CASRTDVSSYNEQFF.

Comment on this clone: Other DNA sequences within the sample encode an identical CDR3. J is TRBJ1-1 and V is TRBV30, with D perhaps matching TRBD1 (5 bases). V gave up 0 bases and J gave up 3 bases, with 8 bases separating them. The CDR3 contains 13 residues. Germline-derived CDR1 and CDR2 are GTSNPN and SVGIG (reference sequence). The CDR3 loop is CAWSVRRDTEAFF. CDR3 nucleotide sequence: TGTGCCTGGAGTGTACGCAGGGACACTGAAGCTTTCTTT. The whole variable domain, remainder taken from reference TRBV30 and TRBJ1-1, is SQTIHQWPATLVQPVGSPLSLECTVEGTSNPNLYWYRQAAGRGLQLLFYSVGIGQISSEVPQNLSASRPQDRQFILSSKKLLLSDSGFYLCAWSVRRDTEAFFGQGTRLTVV.

The table lists this clone with a count of one. The chain joins TRBV7-2 to TRBJ1-2, with no clear D. The V gene's germline CDR1 is SGHTA and CDR2 FQGNSA. Trimming took off 4 bases at V and 5 bases at J, with 8 bases between the two ends. This CDR3 is 12 amino acids long. The DNA of the CDR3 is TGTGCCAGCAGCTACACAAGTTATGGCTACACCTTC. It specifies CASSYTSYGYTF.

V is TRBV10-3 and J is TRBJ1-5, with 11 bases matching TRBD1. This CDR3 contains 15 residues. The germline gives CDR1 ENHRY, CDR2 SYGVKD. V dropped 4 bases and J dropped 6; count of bases not matched to a gene: 5. The CDR3 region is CAISAGQGAAQPQHF. The DNA for the CDR3 is TGTGCCATCAGTGCCGGACAGGGGGCCGCTCAGCCCCAGCATTTT.

The chain combines TRBV6-4 with TRBJ2-3, with D tentatively TRBD2 (5 bases). CDR3 length equals 16 residues. Deletions cut 0 bases from V and 1 base from J, with 11 bases between. Germline V gives CDR1 MRHNA, CDR2 SNTAGT. The CDR3 loop is CASSDSRLAGTDTQYF. CDR3 DNA sequence: TGTGCCAGCAGTGACTCGAGGCTAGCTGGCACAGATACGCAGTATTTT.

The CDR3 loop reads CAITGFLQETQYF. In DNA form, the CDR3 reads TGTGCCATAACGGGGTTTCTCCAAGAGACCCAGTACTTC. The gene calls are TRBV6-5 and TRBJ2-5, with D tentatively TRBD2 (5 bases). The germline CDR1 and CDR2 sequences are MNHEY and SVGAGI. V was clipped by 10 bases and J by 1 base, with 13 bases between them. The CDR3 is made up of 13 amino acids.

This clone appeared once. The chain recombines TRBV6-1 with TRBJ1-1; tentative D call: TRBD1 (5 bases). V was pared by 5 bases and J by 3 bases, with 10 bases between. CDR1 is MNHNS, CDR2 SASEGT, per germline. This CDR3 comprises 13 residues. CDR3 nucleotides: TGTGCCAGCAGTCCTCCAGGGTACACTGAAGCTTTCTTT. It yields the protein CASSPPGYTEAFF.

J is TRBJ1-2 and V is TRBV5-4; D unresolved. Germline CDR1 is SGHNT and CDR2 is YYREEE (reference sequence). This CDR3 contains 13 residues. V lost 4 bases, J lost 7 bases, and 14 bases lay in between. CDR3 sequence reads: CASSPHAGGGYTF. As DNA, the CDR3 is TGTGCCAGCAGCCCACACGCCGGCGGTGGCTACACCTTC. Full variable domain (outside the CDR3, taken from reference TRBV5-4 and TRBJ1-2): ETGVTQSPTHLIKTRGQQVTLRCSSQSGHNTVSWYQQALGQGPQFIFQYYREEENGRGNFPPRFSGLQFPNYSSELNVNALELDDSALYLCASSPHAGGGYTFGSGTRLTVV.

The chain joins TRBV7-6 to TRBJ1-1; D call uncertain. This CDR3 comprises 15 residues. CDR1 and CDR2 (germline): SGHVS, FNYEAQ. V lost 5 bases and J 3 bases, leaving 16 bases between the germline ends. CDR3 nucleotide sequence: TGTGCCAGCAGCGAGGGATGGGCAACCCACACTGAAGCTTTCTTT. Translation gives CASSEGWATHTEAFF.

The V gene is TRBV11-2, the J gene TRBJ2-1; D unclear. V dropped 7 bases and J dropped 9 bases, with 13 bases sitting between them. The germline V gene has CDR1 SGHAT and CDR2 FQNNGV. This CDR3 contains 12 residues. DNA for the CDR3: TGTGCCAGCACACTAACTGGTACTGAGCAGTTCTTC. As protein: CASTLTGTEQFF. Full variable domain (missing parts from reference TRBV11-2 and TRBJ2-1): EAGVAQSPRYKIIEKRQSVAFWCNPISGHATLYWYQQILGQGPKLLIQFQNNGVVDDSQLPKDRFSAERLKGVDSTLKIQPAKLEDSAVYLCASTLTGTEQFFGPGTRLTVL.

This clone occurred once. The chain is built from TRBV9 and TRBJ1-2; D perhaps matches TRBD1 (6 bases). CDR1 is SGDLS and CDR2 is YYNGEE in the germline V gene. This CDR3 contains 18 residues. The V and J ends lost 0 bases and 4 bases respectively, with 22 bases between them. The CDR3 here is CASSVDVGTTSPFYGYTF. The CDR3 DNA follows: TGTGCCAGCAGCGTAGATGTGGGGACAACCTCCCCTTTCTATGGCTACACCTTC.

The chain joins TRBV30 to TRBJ2-3; 10 bases map to TRBD1. V lost 5 bases to trimming and J lost 2 bases; unmatched junction nucleotides: 1. This CDR3 contains 13 residues. Germline CDR1 and CDR2: GTSNPN and SVGIG (reference sequence). CDR3 sequence: CAWGTGDTDTQYF. The CDR3, as DNA: TGTGCCTGGGGGACAGGGGACACAGATACGCAGTATTTT.

The rearrangement links TRBV6-5 to TRBJ1-1; D ambiguous. Germline CDR1 and CDR2: MNHEY and SVGAGI. V was cut by 4 bases and J by 11 bases, with 14 bases left in between. CDR3 length: 12 residues. In nucleotides, the CDR3 is TGTGCCAGCAGTTTATCGGCGGGAGACGCTTTCTTT. Translating gives CASSLSAGDAFF.

The chain carries TRBV2 and TRBJ1-4; a possible D gene is TRBD1 (5 bases). V was trimmed by 3 bases and J by 2 bases, leaving 10 bases between them. The CDR3 covers 15 residues. Germline V lookup: CDR1 SNHLY, CDR2 FYNNEI. The CDR3 DNA reads as TGTGCCAGCAGTGATAGGGGATTCACTAATGAAAAACTGTTTTTT. Residues: CASSDRGFTNEKLFF. Drawing the rest from reference TRBV2 and TRBJ1-4, the complete variable domain is EPEVTQTPSHQVTQMGQEVILRCVPISNHLYFYWYRQILGQKVEFLVSFYNNEISEKSEIFDDQFSVERPDGSNFTLKIRSTKLEDSAMYFCASSDRGFTNEKLFFGSGTQLSVL.

The chain recombines TRBV2 with TRBJ2-5; D may be TRBD2 (7 bases). From germline, CDR1 is SNHLY and CDR2 FYNNEI. The CDR3 sequence is 13 residues long. Trimming left V 11 bases short and J 4 bases short, with 17 bases between. The CDR3: CACARGARETQYF. The CDR3 nucleotides are TGTGCCTGTGCTCGGGGGGCTCGAGAGACCCAGTACTTC. The full variable domain, in which reference TRBV2 and TRBJ2-5 provide the parts outside the CDR3, is EPEVTQTPSHQVTQMGQEVILRCVPISNHLYFYWYRQILGQKVEFLVSFYNNEISEKSEIFDDQFSVERPDGSNFTLKIRSTKLEDSAMYFCACARGARETQYFGPGTRLLVL.

V usage is TRBV2 and J usage is TRBJ2-2; weak D call: TRBD2 (5 bases). Germline V gene lookup returns CDR1 SNHLY and CDR2 FYNNEI. The CDR3 is 12 residues long. V lost 7 bases and J lost 6, with 9 bases in between. DNA for the CDR3: TGTGCCAGCACTCCGGGGTCCGGGGAGCTGTTTTTT. Its translation: CASTPGSGELFF.